A selection of T cell receptor beta chains follows, all from one sample in a study of T cell responses to AZD1222 COVID-19 vaccine. Produced via immunoSEQ multiplex PCR; TCRdb's table is partial and in-frame only. The sample contains some 150,000 clones, about 92% of which appear only once. The sequenced sample was peripheral blood, obtained on day 0 of AZD1222 vaccination. The receptors stem from an adult in good health. Both conserved end residues are part of each CDR3. D genes are given only for firm matches. A clone size is listed for some rows: how often the clone was seen (once, few, many), or a class if it is expanded.

V gene: TRBV19
clone size: NA
J gene: TRBJ1-2
D gene: NA
CDR3 DNA: TGTGCCAGTCTTCCGACAGGAACCTTCGGGTATGGCTACACCTTC
CDR3 protein: CASLPTGTFGYGYTF

V gene: TRBV7-2
clone size: NA
J gene: TRBJ2-3
D gene: TRBD1
CDR3 DNA: TGTGCCAGCAGCTTACACACGCGGACAGGGGGCGGAGATACGCAGTATTTT
CDR3 protein: CASSLHTRTGGGDTQYF

V gene: TRBV2
clone size: NA
J gene: TRBJ1-6
D gene: NA
CDR3 DNA: TGTGCCAGCAGTTTGGACCCGGGACTCCCTAATTCACCCCTCCACTTT
CDR3 protein: CASSLDPGLPNSPLHF

V gene: TRBV5-4
clone size: NA
J gene: TRBJ1-1
D gene: TRBD1
CDR3 DNA: TGTGCCAGCAGCTCAGGGGGCGTGAACACTGAAGCTTTCTTT
CDR3 protein: CASSSGGVNTEAFF

V gene: TRBV2
clone size: NA
J gene: TRBJ1-2
D gene: NA
CDR3 DNA: TGTGCCAGCAGTGAATACAGGGAGGGCTATGGCTACACCTTC
CDR3 protein: CASSEYREGYGYTF

V gene: TRBV19
clone size: NA
J gene: TRBJ1-1
D gene: NA
CDR3 DNA: TGTGCCAGTAATAATTACAGAGGGTTCGGTGAAGCTTTCTTT
CDR3 protein: CASNNYRGFGEAFF

V gene: TRBV6-5
clone size: NA
J gene: TRBJ2-3
D gene: NA
CDR3 DNA: TGTGCCAGCATTCGGGGCGGCACAGATACGCAGTATTTT
CDR3 protein: CASIRGGTDTQYF

V gene: TRBV7-3
clone size: NA
J gene: TRBJ2-7
D gene: TRBD1
CDR3 DNA: TGTGCCAGCAGCAGGGACAGGGGGTACGAGCAGTACTTC
CDR3 protein: CASSRDRGYEQYF

V gene: TRBV7-2
clone size: NA
J gene: TRBJ1-1
D gene: NA
CDR3 DNA: TGTGCCAGCAGCTTGTCCCCCTCCACTGAAGCTTTCTTT
CDR3 protein: CASSLSPSTEAFF

V gene: TRBV29-1
clone size: NA
J gene: TRBJ1-4
D gene: TRBD1
CDR3 DNA: TGCAGCGGAACCGGGACAGATGAAAAACTGTTTTTT
CDR3 protein: CSGTGTDEKLFF

V gene: TRBV11-2
clone size: once
J gene: TRBJ1-2
D gene: NA
CDR3 DNA: TGTGCCAGCAGCTCCACAGGGTATGGCTACACCTTC
CDR3 protein: CASSSTGYGYTF

V gene: TRBV7-7
clone size: NA
J gene: TRBJ2-3
D gene: TRBD2
CDR3 DNA: TGTGCTAGCAGCCCGAGGGGAGGGGCTCGCACAGATACGCAGTATTTT
CDR3 protein: CASSPRGGARTDTQYF

V gene: TRBV11-3
clone size: few
J gene: TRBJ2-1
D gene: NA
CDR3 DNA: TGTGCCAGCAGCTCCGACCGGGACTCTATTTGGGGAGAGCAGTTCTTC
CDR3 protein: CASSSDRDSIWGEQFF

V gene: TRBV7-3
clone size: once
J gene: TRBJ2-7
D gene: NA
CDR3 DNA: TGTGCCAGCAGCGCGGGTCAGGGTTCCTACGAGCAGTACTTC
CDR3 protein: CASSAGQGSYEQYF

V gene: TRBV5-5
clone size: NA
J gene: TRBJ1-6
D gene: TRBD1
CDR3 DNA: TGTGCCAGCAGCCCGGGAGCGGGACAGGGGAATGGACCCCTCCACTTT
CDR3 protein: CASSPGAGQGNGPLHF

V gene: TRBV20-1
clone size: NA
J gene: TRBJ1-5
D gene: TRBD1
CDR3 DNA: TGCAGTGCGAGCGGGACAGCCTCCCAGCATTTT
CDR3 protein: CSASGTASQHF

V gene: TRBV27
clone size: NA
J gene: TRBJ1-5
D gene: NA
CDR3 DNA: TGTGCCAGCAGTTTAACGGGCAATCAGCCCCAGCATTTT
CDR3 protein: CASSLTGNQPQHF